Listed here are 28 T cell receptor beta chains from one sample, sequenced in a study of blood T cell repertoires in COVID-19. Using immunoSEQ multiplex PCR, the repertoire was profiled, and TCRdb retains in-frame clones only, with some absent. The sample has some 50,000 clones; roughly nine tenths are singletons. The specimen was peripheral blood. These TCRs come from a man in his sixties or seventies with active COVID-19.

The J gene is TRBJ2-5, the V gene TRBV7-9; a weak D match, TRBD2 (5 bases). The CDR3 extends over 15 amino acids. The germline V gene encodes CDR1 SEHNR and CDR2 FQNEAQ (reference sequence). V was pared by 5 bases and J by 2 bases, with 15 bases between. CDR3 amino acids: CASSKSGGVQETQYF. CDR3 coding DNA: TGTGCCAGCAGCAAAAGCGGTGGCGTACAAGAGACCCAGTACTTC.

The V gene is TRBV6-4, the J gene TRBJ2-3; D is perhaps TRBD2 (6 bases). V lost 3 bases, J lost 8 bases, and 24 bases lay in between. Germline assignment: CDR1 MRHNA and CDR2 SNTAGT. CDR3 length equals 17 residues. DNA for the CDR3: TGTGCCAGCAGTGAAACCCCGCGGGGCCCGCCAACCAGTACGCAGTATTTT. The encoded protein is CASSETPRGPPTSTQYF.

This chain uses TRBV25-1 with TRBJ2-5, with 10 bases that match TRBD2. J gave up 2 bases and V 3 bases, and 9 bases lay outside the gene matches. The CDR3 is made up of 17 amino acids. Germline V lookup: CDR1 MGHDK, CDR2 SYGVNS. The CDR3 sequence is CASSDFRASGGQETQYF. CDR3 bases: TGTGCCAGCAGTGATTTTCGCGCTAGCGGGGGTCAAGAGACCCAGTACTTC.

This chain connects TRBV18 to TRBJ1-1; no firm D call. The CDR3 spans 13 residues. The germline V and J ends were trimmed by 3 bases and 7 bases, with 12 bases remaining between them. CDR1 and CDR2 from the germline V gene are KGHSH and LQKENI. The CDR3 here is CASSPREFVEAFF. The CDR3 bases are TGTGCCAGCTCACCGCGGGAATTTGTTGAAGCTTTCTTT.

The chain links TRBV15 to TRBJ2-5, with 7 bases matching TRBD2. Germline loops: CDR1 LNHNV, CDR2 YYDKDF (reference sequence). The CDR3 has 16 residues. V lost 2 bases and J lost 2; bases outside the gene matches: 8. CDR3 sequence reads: CATSRNLASGQETQYF. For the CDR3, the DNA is TGTGCCACCAGCAGAAATCTTGCTAGCGGACAAGAGACCCAGTACTTC. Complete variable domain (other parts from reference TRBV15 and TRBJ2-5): DAMVIQNPRYQVTQFGKPVTLSCSQTLNHNVMYWYQQKSSQAPKLLFHYYDKDFNNEADTPDNFQSRRPNTSFCFLDIRSPGLGDTAMYLCATSRNLASGQETQYFGPGTRLLVL.

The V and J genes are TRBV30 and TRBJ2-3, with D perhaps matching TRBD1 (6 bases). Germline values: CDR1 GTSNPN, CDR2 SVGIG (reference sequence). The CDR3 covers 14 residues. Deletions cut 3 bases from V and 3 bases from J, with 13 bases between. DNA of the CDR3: TGTGCCTGGAGCGTGGGGGCAAAGACAGATACGCAGTATTTT. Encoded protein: CAWSVGAKTDTQYF.

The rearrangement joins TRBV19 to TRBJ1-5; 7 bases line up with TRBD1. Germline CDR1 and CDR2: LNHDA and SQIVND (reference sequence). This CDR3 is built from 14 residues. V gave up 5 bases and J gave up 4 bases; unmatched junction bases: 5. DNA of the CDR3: TGTGCCAGTAGTTTACAGGGGTCGAATCAGCCCCAGCATTTT. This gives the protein CASSLQGSNQPQHF.

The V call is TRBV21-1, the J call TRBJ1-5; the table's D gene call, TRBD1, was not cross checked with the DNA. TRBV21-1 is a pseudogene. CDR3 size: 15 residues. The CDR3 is CASLEEQGRNQPQHF. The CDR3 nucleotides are TGTGCCAGCCTAGAAGAACAGGGGCGCAATCAGCCCCAGCATTTT.

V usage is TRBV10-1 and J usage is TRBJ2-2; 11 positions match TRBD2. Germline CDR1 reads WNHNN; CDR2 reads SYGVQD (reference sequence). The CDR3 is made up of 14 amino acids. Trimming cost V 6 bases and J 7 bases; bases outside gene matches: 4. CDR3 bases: TGCGCCAGCAGGTCCGGGACTAGCGGCGGGGAGCTGTTTTTT. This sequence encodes CASRSGTSGGELFF.

The CDR3 DNA is TGTGCCAGCAGCGTAGGGGTGGGGGCATCTGGAAACACCATATATTTT. It encodes CASSVGVGASGNTIYF. V is TRBV9 and J is TRBJ1-3; D is possibly TRBD1 (6 bases). Looked up from germline, CDR1 is SGDLS and CDR2 is YYNGEE. The CDR3 sequence is 16 residues long. The V end lost 0 bases, the J end lost 1 base, and 11 bases lay between the germline ends.

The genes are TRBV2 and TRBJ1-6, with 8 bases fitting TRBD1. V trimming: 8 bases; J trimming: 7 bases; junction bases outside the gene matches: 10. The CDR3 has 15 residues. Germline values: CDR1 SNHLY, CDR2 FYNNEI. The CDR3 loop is CASQIDGQGNSPLHF. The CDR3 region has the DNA TGTGCCAGCCAAATCGACGGACAGGGAAATTCACCCCTCCACTTT.

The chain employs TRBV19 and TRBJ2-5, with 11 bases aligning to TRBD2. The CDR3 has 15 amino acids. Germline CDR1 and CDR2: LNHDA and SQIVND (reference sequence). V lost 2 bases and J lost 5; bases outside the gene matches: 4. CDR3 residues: CASSILAGGRETQYF. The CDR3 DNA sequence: TGTGCCAGTAGTATACTAGCGGGGGGCAGGGAGACCCAGTACTTC.

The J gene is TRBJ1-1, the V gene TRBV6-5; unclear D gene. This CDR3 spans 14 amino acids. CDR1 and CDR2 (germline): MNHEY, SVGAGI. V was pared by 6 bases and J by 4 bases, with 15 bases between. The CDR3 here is CASRMTLSGTEAFF. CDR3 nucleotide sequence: TGTGCCAGCAGGATGACCTTGTCGGGCACTGAAGCTTTCTTT.

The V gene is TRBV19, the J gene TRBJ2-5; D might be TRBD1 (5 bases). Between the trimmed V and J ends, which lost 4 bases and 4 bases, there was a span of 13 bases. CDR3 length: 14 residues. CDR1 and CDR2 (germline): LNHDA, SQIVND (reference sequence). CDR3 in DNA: TGTGCCAGTAGTAAACAGGTAATCGGAGAGACCCAGTACTTC. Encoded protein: CASSKQVIGETQYF.

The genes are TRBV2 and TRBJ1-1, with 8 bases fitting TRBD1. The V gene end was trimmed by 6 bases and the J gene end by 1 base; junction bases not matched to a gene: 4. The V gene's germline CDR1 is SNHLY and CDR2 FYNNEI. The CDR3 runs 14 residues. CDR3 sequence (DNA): TGTGCCAGCAGCTGGACAGGGAGGAACACTGAAGCTTTCTTT. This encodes CASSWTGRNTEAFF.

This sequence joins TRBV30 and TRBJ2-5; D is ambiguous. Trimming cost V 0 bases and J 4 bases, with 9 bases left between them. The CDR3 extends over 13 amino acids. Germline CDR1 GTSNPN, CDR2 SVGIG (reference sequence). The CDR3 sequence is CAWSVTAAETQYF. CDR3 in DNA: TGTGCCTGGAGTGTAACGGCGGCAGAGACCCAGTACTTC.

The CDR3 region has the DNA TGCGCCAGCAGCCAAGACCTCGCGAAGTCTCGGGGAAACACCATATATTTT. This sequence encodes CASSQDLAKSRGNTIYF. This chain links TRBV4-3 with TRBJ1-3, with D unresolved. The CDR3 length is 17 residues. Per germline, CDR1 LGHNA and CDR2 YSLEER. Trimming removed 0 bases at V and 4 bases at J, with 16 bases between.

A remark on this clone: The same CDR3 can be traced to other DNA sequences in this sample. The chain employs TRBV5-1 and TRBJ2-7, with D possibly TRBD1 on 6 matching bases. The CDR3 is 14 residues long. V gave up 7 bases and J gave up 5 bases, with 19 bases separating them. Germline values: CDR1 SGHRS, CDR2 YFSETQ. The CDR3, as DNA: TGCGCCAGCGGACTCTTCCTACAGGGTGACGAGCAGTACTTC. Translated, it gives CASGLFLQGDEQYF.

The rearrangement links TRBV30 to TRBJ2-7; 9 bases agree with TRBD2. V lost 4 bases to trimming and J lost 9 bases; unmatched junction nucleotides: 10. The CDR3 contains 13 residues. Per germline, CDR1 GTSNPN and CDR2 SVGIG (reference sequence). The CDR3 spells CAWTSGVNRRQYF. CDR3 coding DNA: TGTGCCTGGACTAGCGGGGTAAACCGAAGGCAGTACTTC.

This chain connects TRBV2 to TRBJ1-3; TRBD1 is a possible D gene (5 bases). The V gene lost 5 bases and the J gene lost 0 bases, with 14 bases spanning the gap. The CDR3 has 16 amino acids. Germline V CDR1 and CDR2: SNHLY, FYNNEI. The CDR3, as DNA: TGTGCCAGCAGTCAACGCAGGGCCAGCTCTGGAAACACCATATATTTT. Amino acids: CASSQRRASSGNTIYF.

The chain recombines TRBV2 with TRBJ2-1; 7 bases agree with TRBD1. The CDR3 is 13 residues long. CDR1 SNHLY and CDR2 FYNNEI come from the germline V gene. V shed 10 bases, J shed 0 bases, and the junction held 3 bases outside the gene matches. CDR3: CAIRGSSYNEQFF. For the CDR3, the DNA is TGTGCCATCAGGGGGAGCTCCTACAATGAGCAGTTCTTC.

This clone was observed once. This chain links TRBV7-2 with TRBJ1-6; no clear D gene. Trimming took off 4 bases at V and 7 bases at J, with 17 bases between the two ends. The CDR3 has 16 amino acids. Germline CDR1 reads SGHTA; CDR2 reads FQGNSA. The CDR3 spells CASSYSTLRQNSPLHF. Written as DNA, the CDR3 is TGTGCCAGCAGCTATTCCACTTTGAGGCAGAATTCACCCCTCCACTTT.

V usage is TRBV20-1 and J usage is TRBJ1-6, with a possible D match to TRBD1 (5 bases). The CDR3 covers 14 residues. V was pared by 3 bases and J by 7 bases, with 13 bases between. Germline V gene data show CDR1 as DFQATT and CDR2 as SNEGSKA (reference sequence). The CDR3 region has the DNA TGCAGTGCTAGTCGGGCAGGGATGAATTCACCCCTCCACTTT. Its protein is CSASRAGMNSPLHF.

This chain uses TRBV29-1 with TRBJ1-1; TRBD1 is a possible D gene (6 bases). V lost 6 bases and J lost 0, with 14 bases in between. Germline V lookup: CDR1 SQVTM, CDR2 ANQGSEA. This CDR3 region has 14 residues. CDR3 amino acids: CSVEQGPMNTEAFF. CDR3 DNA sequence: TGCAGCGTCGAACAGGGTCCCATGAACACTGAAGCTTTCTTT. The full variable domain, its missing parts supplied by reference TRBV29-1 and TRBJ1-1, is SAVISQKPSRDICQRGTSLTIQCQVDSQVTMMFWYRQQPGQSLTLIATANQGSEATYESGFVIDKFPISRPNLTFSTLTVSNMSPEDSSIYLCSVEQGPMNTEAFFGQGTRLTVV.

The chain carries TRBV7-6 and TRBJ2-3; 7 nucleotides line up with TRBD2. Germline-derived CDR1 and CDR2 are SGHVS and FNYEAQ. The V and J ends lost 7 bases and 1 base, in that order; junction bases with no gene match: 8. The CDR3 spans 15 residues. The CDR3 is CASIERGERTDTQYF. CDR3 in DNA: TGTGCCAGCATCGAACGGGGGGAACGCACAGATACGCAGTATTTT.

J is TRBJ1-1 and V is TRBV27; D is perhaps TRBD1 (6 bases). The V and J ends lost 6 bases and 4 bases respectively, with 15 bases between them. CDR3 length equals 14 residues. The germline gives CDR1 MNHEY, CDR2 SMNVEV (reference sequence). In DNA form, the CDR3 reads TGTGCCAGCAGGCGCTCAGGGGTGGGCACTGAAGCTTTCTTT. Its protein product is CASRRSGVGTEAFF.

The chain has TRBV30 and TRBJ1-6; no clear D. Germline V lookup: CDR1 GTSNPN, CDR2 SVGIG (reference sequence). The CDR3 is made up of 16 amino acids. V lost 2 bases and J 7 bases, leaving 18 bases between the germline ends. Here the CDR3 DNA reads TGTGCCTGGAGTCCCCGGCAGACTGGAGGGAATTCACCCCTCCACTTT. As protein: CAWSPRQTGGNSPLHF. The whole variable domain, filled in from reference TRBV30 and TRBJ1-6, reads SQTIHQWPATLVQPVGSPLSLECTVEGTSNPNLYWYRQAAGRGLQLLFYSVGIGQISSEVPQNLSASRPQDRQFILSSKKLLLSDSGFYLCAWSPRQTGGNSPLHFGNGTRLTVT.

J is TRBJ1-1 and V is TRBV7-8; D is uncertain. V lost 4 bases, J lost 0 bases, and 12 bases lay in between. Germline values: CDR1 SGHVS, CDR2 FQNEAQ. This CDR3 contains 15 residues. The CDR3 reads CASSSRRLMNTEAFF. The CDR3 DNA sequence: TGTGCCAGCAGCTCTAGAAGGCTAATGAACACTGAAGCTTTCTTT.